Following are 13 T cell receptor beta chains from one sample sequenced in a study of blood T cells in healthy people across ages. Primed by a sample-barcoded 5' primer and a J-beta primer mix, a second PCR proceeded for 7 to 11 cycles. MiXCR was run by TCRdb on the 5' RACE reads, yielding one entry per CDR3 protein. The sample lists some 560,000 distinct CDR3 sequences, roughly a quarter occurring once. The same specimen was also included in a second study, on T cells of mothers and their children.

Sequenced material: blood. The receptors were sampled from a boy between 2 and 10 years old in good health.

The chain employs TRBV6-6 and TRBJ2-5, with 9 bases that match TRBD1. Matching the DNA end better, TRBJ2-7 makes the J call doubtful. The CDR3 has 14 residues. CDR1 is MNHNY, CDR2 SVGAGI, per germline (reference sequence). The CDR3 DNA sequence: TGTGCCAGCAGGGGACAGGGTAATCGCGACGAGCAGTACTTC. Protein sequence: CASRGQGNRDEQYF.

This clonotype was seen a handful of times. This chain uses TRBV20-1 with TRBJ2-3, with no clear D. There are 14 residues in the CDR3. Trimming took 3 bases from V and 2 from J, leaving 12 bases between them. From germline, CDR1 is DFQATT and CDR2 SNEGSKA (reference sequence). The CDR3 DNA reads as TGCAGTGCTAGTAAAGGCAGGTACACAGATACGCAGTATTTT. Protein: CSASKGRYTDTQYF.

This clonotype was seen more than once but under ten times. The J gene is TRBJ2-3, the V gene TRBV29-1; TRBD2 agrees at 9 bases. The CDR3 is 14 residues long. V gave up 4 bases and J gave up 5 bases; unmatched junction bases: 7. The germline gives CDR1 SQVTM, CDR2 ANQGSEA. CDR3 sequence (DNA): TGCAGCGTTGTATTGGGCGGGAGGGGAGATACGCAGTATTTT. It codes for CSVVLGGRGDTQYF.

The chain links TRBV12-3 or TRBV12-4 to TRBJ2-3, with TRBD2 matching over 7 bases. V shed 5 bases and J 9 bases; nucleotides not matched to a gene: 11. The CDR3 is 14 amino acids. The CDR3, as DNA: TGTGCCAGCAGTCCCCGGGGGGACGGCTACACGCAGTATTTT. It translates to CASSPRGDGYTQYF.

The CDR3 sequence: CASSLSAEQETQYF. The CDR3 DNA follows: TGCGCCAGCAGCTTGTCAGCGGAACAAGAGACCCAGTACTTC. V is TRBV5-1 and J is TRBJ2-5; a weak D match, TRBD2 (5 bases). Germline lookup yields CDR1 SGHRS and CDR2 YFSETQ. The CDR3 is made up of 14 amino acids. Trimming shortened V by 1 base and J by 2 bases, and 9 bases separated the two germline ends.

V and J are TRBV4-1 and TRBJ1-6; tentatively, D is TRBD1 (5 bases). The CDR3 runs to 14 residues. Germline loops: CDR1 MGHRA, CDR2 YSYEKL. V shed 3 bases and J shed 10 bases, with 13 bases lying between them. CDR3 sequence: CASSHIAPGSPLHF. The CDR3 nucleotides are TGCGCCAGCAGCCATATAGCACCAGGGTCACCCCTCCACTTT.

The V and J genes are TRBV4-1 and TRBJ2-5; 8 bases agree with TRBD2. V lost 4 bases to trimming and J lost 6 bases; unmatched junction nucleotides: 13. Germline loops: CDR1 MGHRA, CDR2 YSYEKL. CDR3 length: 16 residues. The CDR3 bases are TGCGCCAGCAGCCCCCTTACCCGGGGGGGGCCCAAGACCCAGTACTTC. This translates into CASSPLTRGGPKTQYF.

The V gene is TRBV28, the J gene TRBJ2-5, with TRBD1 matching over 7 bases. The CDR3 runs 16 residues. CDR1 MDHEN and CDR2 SYDVKM come from the germline V gene. V lost 4 bases to trimming and J lost 7 bases; unmatched junction nucleotides: 15. The CDR3 coding sequence is TGTGCCAGCAGTTCCACCATACAGGGGATCCACGGGACCCAGTACTTC. It encodes CASSSTIQGIHGTQYF.

This chain joins TRBV29-1 and TRBJ2-5; a weak D match, TRBD2 (5 bases). CDR3 length equals 15 residues. Trimming removed 4 bases at V and 2 bases at J, with 17 bases between. CDR1 and CDR2 from the germline V gene are SQVTM and ANQGSEA. The CDR3 DNA is TGCAGCGTTGGAGGCCCCGGAGGTGCACAAGAGACCCAGTACTTC. Translating it yields CSVGGPGGAQETQYF. The full variable domain, its missing parts supplied by reference TRBV29-1 and TRBJ2-5, is SAVISQKPSRDICQRGTSLTIQCQVDSQVTMMFWYRQQPGQSLTLIATANQGSEATYESGFVIDKFPISRPNLTFSTLTVSNMSPEDSSIYLCSVGGPGGAQETQYFGPGTRLLVL.

The V call is TRBV10-3, the J call TRBJ2-3; D remains unclear. V lost 2 bases to trimming and J lost 5 bases, with 11 bases between them. Germline assignment: CDR1 ENHRY and CDR2 SYGVKD. The CDR3 covers 14 residues. CDR3: CAISEKQNGDTQYF. The CDR3 DNA is TGTGCCATCAGTGAGAAACAAAATGGAGATACGCAGTATTTT.

This chain uses TRBV5-5 with TRBJ2-7; D uncertain. This CDR3 contains 15 residues. V lost 3 bases and J lost 5, with 18 bases in between. The V gene's germline CDR1 is SGHKS and CDR2 YYEKEE (reference sequence). Here the CDR3 reads CASSSLYGSINEQYF. The CDR3 region has the DNA TGTGCCAGCAGCTCCCTATATGGGTCGATAAACGAGCAGTACTTC. Full variable domain (outside the CDR3, taken from reference TRBV5-5 and TRBJ2-7): DAGVTQSPTHLIKTRGQQVTLRCSPISGHKSVSWYQQVLGQGPQFIFQYYEKEERGRGNFPDRFSARQFPNYSSELNVNALLLGDSALYLCASSSLYGSINEQYFGPGTRLTVT.

The V call is TRBV27, the J call TRBJ2-5; perhaps D is TRBD1 or TRBD2 (6 bases each). The germline CDR1 and CDR2 sequences are MNHEY and SMNVEV (reference sequence). V was shortened by 2 bases and J by 9 bases, with 16 bases between the two germline ends. This CDR3 contains 14 residues. CDR3 DNA sequence: TGTGCCAGCAGTTTAGGGGGGCCCAGTACTCCCCAGTACTTC. It encodes CASSLGGPSTPQYF.

V and J are TRBV13 and TRBJ2-7, with 8 bases that match TRBD2. Germline V lookup: CDR1 PRHDT, CDR2 FYEKMQ (reference sequence). This CDR3 spans 18 amino acids. The junction had 13 bases not matched to a gene; V was cut back by 0 bases and J by 3 bases. In nucleotides, the CDR3 is TGTGCCAGCAGCTTAGGAGGGACTAGATGGGCCCGTGGCTACGAGCAGTACTTC. Its protein product is CASSLGGTRWARGYEQYF.